Presented here are 27 T cell receptor beta chains from one specimen sequenced in a study of T cell repertoires in cytomegalovirus infection. In TCRdb, the reads were re-called with MiXCR into one record per CDR3 protein. Among under 300,000 distinct CDR3 sequences listed, about 18% were seen once. Sequencing was carried out using CD8+ T cells from PBMCs. The origin of the receptors is a human donor in good health (CMV status not recorded). Some clones in this sample may be carry-over from other donors' samples.

The chain employs TRBV5-5 and TRBJ2-3; 12 nucleotides line up with TRBD2. CDR3 size: 16 residues. Germline V CDR1 and CDR2: SGHKS, YYEKEE (reference sequence). V shed 4 bases and J 6 bases; nucleotides not matched to a gene: 9. The CDR3 here is CASSLGSSGGADTQYF. As DNA, the CDR3 is TGTGCCAGCAGCCTCGGTTCTAGCGGGGGGGCGGATACGCAGTATTTT.

This clonotype showed up just a few times. The rearrangement joins TRBV20-1 to TRBJ1-4; TRBD1 might be the D (6 bases). Germline V lookup: CDR1 DFQATT, CDR2 SNEGSKA (reference sequence). V lost 1 base, J lost 9 bases, and 15 bases lay in between. The length of the CDR3 is 14 residues. CDR3 in amino acids: CSARGRDTHKKLFF. The CDR3 coding sequence is TGCAGTGCTAGAGGTCGGGACACCCACAAAAAACTGTTTTTT.

The chain couples TRBV4-2 to TRBJ2-1; a possible D gene is TRBD2 (5 bases). Germline lookup yields CDR1 LGHNA and CDR2 YNFKEQ. V lost 6 bases to trimming and J lost 4 bases, with 10 bases between them. The CDR3 is made up of 13 amino acids. CDR3 bases: TGTGCCAGCAGGAATTCGGGGTACAATGAGCAGTTCTTC. It codes for CASRNSGYNEQFF.

This clonotype was counted a few times. The chain couples TRBV29-1 to TRBJ1-2; the match to TRBD1 covers 7 bases. This CDR3 is 13 amino acids long. Germline lookup yields CDR1 SQVTM and CDR2 ANQGSEA. J lost 1 base, V lost 7 bases, and 6 bases had no gene match. This CDR3 reads CSAIRDSNYGYTF. The CDR3 DNA reads as TGCAGCGCGATCCGGGACAGTAACTATGGCTACACCTTC.

This clonotype was detected a few times. The V and J genes are TRBV12-3 or TRBV12-4 and TRBJ1-1; TRBD1 might be the D (5 bases). The CDR3 runs 19 residues. Trimming pared 3 bases from V and 0 bases from J, leaving 23 bases between. This CDR3 reads CASSFGLAGPSPMNTEAFF. The CDR3 DNA reads TGTGCCAGCAGTTTCGGTCTCGCAGGGCCGAGCCCCATGAACACTGAAGCTTTCTTT.

This clonotype was seen ten or more times. This rearrangement joins TRBV14 to TRBJ1-1; D not certain. This CDR3 is built from 15 residues. V lost 3 bases and J lost 5, with 16 bases in between. Germline CDR1 and CDR2: SGHDN and FVKESK. In DNA, the CDR3 is TGTGCCAGCAGCCAGGACCTTCGGGCTGGGACTGAAGCTTTCTTT. Its protein product is CASSQDLRAGTEAFF.

The sample holds many counts of this clonotype. The rearrangement uses TRBV14 and TRBJ1-5; 9 nucleotides match TRBD1. The length of the CDR3 is 19 residues. Per germline, CDR1 SGHDN and CDR2 FVKESK. The J segment lost 0 bases and the V segment lost 0 bases, leaving 9 bases of the junction unmatched. CDR3 in amino acids: CASSQDLGQGNASNQPQHF. CDR3 nucleotide sequence: TGTGCCAGCAGCCAAGACCTGGGACAGGGAAACGCTAGCAATCAGCCCCAGCATTTT.

V is TRBV27 and J is TRBJ1-1; D may be TRBD1 (6 bases). Per germline, CDR1 MNHEY and CDR2 SMNVEV (reference sequence). Trimming took 2 bases from V and 2 from J, leaving 12 bases between them. The CDR3 covers 15 residues. The CDR3 spells CASSLQGPLNTEAFF. Here the CDR3 DNA reads TGTGCCAGCAGTTTACAGGGGCCATTAAACACTGAAGCTTTCTTT.

Ten or more counts support this clonotype. The chain recombines TRBV7-6 with TRBJ2-7; TRBD2 agrees at 11 bases. With V trimmed by 5 bases and J by 0 bases, 9 bases remained unmatched. From germline, CDR1 is SGHVS and CDR2 FNYEAQ. The CDR3 length is 17 residues. CDR3 in DNA: TGTGCCAGCAGCCCGGAGCTAGCGGGGGGCCGCTCCTACGAGCAGTACTTC. As protein: CASSPELAGGRSYEQYF.

The chain combines TRBV7-9 with TRBJ2-5; possible D gene TRBD2, 6 bases. This CDR3 region has 16 residues. CDR1 SEHNR and CDR2 FQNEAQ come from the germline V gene (reference sequence). V lost 6 bases and J 1 base, leaving 18 bases between the germline ends. The CDR3 nucleotides read TGTGCCAGCAGTCCCACCCGGAGGGAGTTCCAAGAGACCCAGTACTTC. It codes for CASSPTRREFQETQYF.

The chain combines TRBV10-3 with TRBJ1-1; no firm D call. V lost 2 bases to trimming and J lost 1 base, with 8 bases between them. Germline-derived CDR1 and CDR2 are ENHRY and SYGVKD. CDR3 size: 14 residues. For the CDR3, the DNA is TGTGCCATCAGTGAGCCTACACCGAACACTGAAGCTTTCTTT. Translating gives CAISEPTPNTEAFF.

This clonotype was seen a few times. Given a much more abundant clone one base away, this may be a read error. The rearrangement links TRBV28 to TRBJ1-1; D unclear. V lost 8 bases to trimming and J lost 1 base, with 8 bases between them. This CDR3 region has 12 residues. Germline V gene sequence: CDR1 MDHEN, CDR2 SYDVKM. The CDR3 loop is CASCWGNTEAFF. CDR3 in DNA: TGTGCCAGCTGCTGGGGGAACACTGAAGCTTTCTTT.

V gene TRBV6-6 combines with J gene TRBJ1-2; D gene unclear. Between the trimmed V and J ends, which lost 9 bases and 1 base, there was a span of 9 bases. The CDR3 has 12 residues. Per germline, CDR1 MNHNY and CDR2 SVGAGI (reference sequence). The CDR3 spells CASTGNNYGYTF. The CDR3 region has the DNA TGTGCCAGTACCGGAAATAACTATGGCTACACCTTC.

This clonotype was counted many times. V gene TRBV6-1 combines with J gene TRBJ2-2, with 7 positions matching TRBD1. The V segment lost 6 bases and the J segment 5 bases; nucleotides outside the gene matches: 9. Germline V CDR1 and CDR2: MNHNS, SASEGT. CDR3 length equals 15 residues. CDR3 loop: CASSPGTVETGELFF. In nucleotides, the CDR3 is TGTGCCAGCAGCCCCGGGACAGTTGAAACCGGGGAGCTGTTTTTT.

J is TRBJ2-1 and V is TRBV19, with TRBD1 matching over 9 bases. The CDR3 is made up of 18 amino acids. V shed 4 bases, J shed 4 bases, and the junction held 14 bases outside the gene matches. Germline loops: CDR1 LNHDA, CDR2 SQIVND (reference sequence). The CDR3 nucleotides read TGTGCCAGTAGTAGCGAGGGAACCGGGACAGGGCTTTACAATGAGCAGTTCTTC. Protein product: CASSSEGTGTGLYNEQFF.

The V call is TRBV12-3 or TRBV12-4, the J call TRBJ2-3; TRBD2 matches 8 bases. The CDR3 loop spans 14 amino acids. V lost 6 bases to trimming and J lost 8 bases; unmatched junction nucleotides: 10. In DNA, the CDR3 is TGTGCCAGCAGCCTACCGGGGGGGGTCGGTACGCAGTATTTT. As protein: CASSLPGGVGTQYF.

This chain connects TRBV15 to TRBJ2-1; 9 bases are a match to TRBD2. The CDR3 sequence is 17 residues long. Germline values: CDR1 LNHNV, CDR2 YYDKDF (reference sequence). V was pared by 1 base and J by 7 bases, with 11 bases of the junction left unmatched. CDR3 loop: CATSRVAGGPSANEQFF. For the CDR3, the DNA is TGTGCCACCAGCAGAGTTGCGGGGGGGCCTTCGGCGAATGAGCAGTTCTTC.

V usage is TRBV7-6 and J usage is TRBJ1-2, with 7 bases lining up with TRBD1. With 1 base clipped from V and 8 bases from J, the junction kept 10 bases outside the gene matches. The CDR3 extends over 15 amino acids. In germline, CDR1 is SGHVS, CDR2 FNYEAQ. CDR3 nucleotides: TGTGCCAGCAGCTTAGAAGGGGGCCCGAGTGACGGCTACACCTTC. Protein product: CASSLEGGPSDGYTF.

This clonotype has more than one count but fewer than ten. This chain connects TRBV6-2 or TRBV6-3 to TRBJ2-3; tentative D call: TRBD2 (6 bases). V shed 8 bases and J shed 4 bases, with 13 bases lying between them. Germline CDR1 and CDR2: MNHEY and SVGEGT. CDR3 size: 13 residues. CDR3 region: CASGLAMSDTQYF. The CDR3 DNA sequence: TGTGCCAGCGGGCTAGCGATGTCAGATACGCAGTATTTT.

The chain employs TRBV11-2 and TRBJ2-5; D unresolved. Germline CDR1 SGHAT, CDR2 FQNNGV. This CDR3 contains 15 residues. V was pared by 7 bases and J by 1 base, with 16 bases between. The CDR3 coding sequence is TGTGCCAGCACCCCGGTGGGGTCAGGCCAAGAGACCCAGTACTTC. Encoded protein: CASTPVGSGQETQYF.

This sequence joins TRBV2 and TRBJ1-6; maybe TRBD1 (5 bases). Between the trimmed V and J ends, which lost 4 bases and 10 bases, there was a span of 20 bases. The V gene's germline CDR1 is SNHLY and CDR2 FYNNEI. The CDR3 has 16 residues. The CDR3, as DNA: TGTGCCAGCAGTGTACCTATGCAGGGTTTTTGGTCACCCCTCCACTTT. Amino acids: CASSVPMQGFWSPLHF.

J is TRBJ1-1 and V is TRBV20-1, with 8 bases identical to TRBD1. The V gene end was trimmed by 3 bases and the J gene end by 5 bases; junction bases not matched to a gene: 8. The CDR3 runs to 14 residues. The germline V gene encodes CDR1 DFQATT and CDR2 SNEGSKA (reference sequence). The CDR3 spells CSARKTGEETEAFF. For the CDR3, the DNA is TGCAGTGCTAGGAAGACAGGGGAGGAAACTGAAGCTTTCTTT.

This clonotype has just a few counts. V is TRBV29-1 and J is TRBJ2-5; TRBD2 might be the D (5 bases). V gave up 3 bases and J gave up 4 bases, with 18 bases separating them. Looked up from germline, CDR1 is SQVTM and CDR2 is ANQGSEA. This CDR3 has 15 amino acids. CDR3 in DNA: TGCAGCGTTGACCGCCATCCGACCGGGATAGAGACCCAGTACTTC. Translation gives CSVDRHPTGIETQYF.

This clonotype was recorded many times. V is TRBV12-5 and J is TRBJ2-3, with D possibly being TRBD1 (6 bases). This CDR3 has 14 amino acids. Per the germline V gene, CDR1 is LGHNT and CDR2 is FRNRAP. V lost 1 base, J lost 5 bases, and 10 bases lay in between. CDR3 residues: CASGLGDKRDTQYF. CDR3 nucleotide sequence: TGTGCTAGTGGTTTGGGGGACAAAAGAGATACGCAGTATTTT.

In its sample, this clonotype was seen many times. The genes are TRBV7-2 and TRBJ2-7, with 13 bases fitting TRBD2. With 5 bases clipped from V and 2 bases from J, the junction kept 3 bases outside the gene matches. From germline, CDR1 is SGHTA and CDR2 FQGNSA. CDR3 length: 15 residues. CDR3 sequence reads: CASSLTSGGAYEQYF. As DNA, the CDR3 is TGTGCCAGCAGCCTTACTAGCGGGGGGGCCTACGAGCAGTACTTC.

V is TRBV2 and J is TRBJ1-2; the D gene is possibly TRBD1 (5 bases). Germline assignment: CDR1 SNHLY and CDR2 FYNNEI. This CDR3 contains 13 residues. V lost 5 bases to trimming and J lost 4 bases, with 11 bases between them. CDR3 sequence reads: CASSFIDSYGYTF. In DNA form, the CDR3 reads TGTGCCAGCAGTTTCATTGACAGCTATGGCTACACCTTC. Using reference TRBV2 and TRBJ1-2 for the parts outside the CDR3, the full variable domain is EPEVTQTPSHQVTQMGQEVILRCVPISNHLYFYWYRQILGQKVEFLVSFYNNEISEKSEIFDDQFSVERPDGSNFTLKIRSTKLEDSAMYFCASSFIDSYGYTFGSGTRLTVV.

This clonotype was found a few times. This chain joins TRBV7-2 and TRBJ2-4; 8 bases are a match to TRBD2. This CDR3 has 16 amino acids. Germline V gene data show CDR1 as SGHTA and CDR2 as FQGNSA. The ends lost 0 bases at V and 12 bases at J; junction bases unmatched: 13. The CDR3 sequence: CASSLARGGRGVPQYF. The CDR3 coding sequence is TGTGCCAGCAGCTTAGCGCGCGGTGGGCGGGGGGTTCCTCAGTACTTC.